What follows is one TCR beta chain and its context. No antigen is known for it. Per-base qualities were not stored, and no clone one base away is much larger. This entry comes from a study of cytomegalovirus exposure and HLA in healthy donors (dated by TCRdb to 2015 to 2018). For context, the study as a whole: An earlier analysis of approximately 640 of the donors reported approximately 290 Gb of sequence data and 100 million to 130 million unique TCR beta sequences from some 180 million T cells. An early release covering some 640 HLA-typed donors comprised about 290 gigabases of sequencing data and roughly 85 million unique TCR sequences. Of the roughly 400 genotyped donors, less than 85% were placed in the genetic ancestry cluster associated with self-reported Caucasian donors. The study aimed to test whether cataloging public T cell receptors could reveal signatures of past pathogen exposure. The study profiled the T cell repertoires of 500 to 800 subjects by immunosequencing and related them to cytomegalovirus serostatus. Besides the first cohort of under 700 subjects, a separate validation cohort made up of about 120 different subjects was used. To predict cytomegalovirus infection status, the study brought together high-throughput TCR immunosequencing, statistical association of individual TCRs with disease status, and machine learning. A later analysis re-examined previously published TCR beta repertoires from around 670 donors and added high-resolution HLA genotyping to investigate patterns of TCR occurrence. The later analysis used no new phenotypic data to find candidate immune exposures, relying instead on TCR beta sequences and their occurrence across donors. An earlier analysis of 500 to 750 of the donors applied high-throughput TCR beta sequencing to assess whether each TCR beta V gene segment acted as functional or pseudogenic. Donor age, sex, ethnicity and CMV serostatus were compiled together with the repertoire data. Genome-wide SNP genotypes for about three fifths of the roughly 700 donors were used in a later genetic analysis, which treated that subset as a discovery cohort. Every discovery cohort repertoire had been produced on one sequencing platform. Both class I and class II loci were covered by HLA typing, at four-digit resolution. Typing coverage differed by locus: A, B, C, DRB1 and DQB1 were typed in about 620-630 donors, DQA1 in around 500, DPA1 in approximately 610, and DPB1 in about 450. Roughly five DR-DQ haplotypes were handled as single units for association and clustering, since linkage in the cohort was strong. On average, over 200,000 unique TCR beta nucleotide sequences were sequenced per donor among 398 genotyped donors of the cohort, with 15% to 20% of those sequences being non-productive. General conclusions and limits of the study: The earlier analysis of approximately 590 of the donors excluded roughly 17 rarely observed V segments, including chromosome 9 orphons, because counts were too low. According to a later genetic analysis, donors in an Asian-associated ancestry cluster had fewer N-insertions in productive TCRs than the approximately 610-donor mean. The authors suggested that the approach could potentially be generalized to other disease states and immunological phenotypes. According to a later analysis, TCR association rates differed among HLA loci, with DRB1 alleles showing the most associated TCRs and HLA-C alleles showing the fewest. The classifier was reported to diagnose cytomegalovirus status with high specificity and sensitivity in both the original cohort and the validation cohort. The only immune exposure information available for the cohort was CMV serostatus. A cluster of highly shared sequence variants was judged likely to be a technical artifact of the sequencing pipeline. In an earlier analysis of over 550 of the donors, most TCR beta V segments were observed in productive rearrangements about 90% or about 30% of the time, broadly matching IMGT annotations. Because the 87-base-pair reads could not distinguish some IMGT-functional V segments, including TRBV6-2 and TRBV6-3, those segments were excluded. Linkage disequilibrium might explain the correlated functional status among segregating V segments, but an unknown experimental factor could not be ruled out. In this cohort, only TCR beta chains were sequenced, and detectable features were limited by the absence of alpha or paired-chain data. In a later genetic analysis, a missense DCLRE1C variant was associated with V-gene and J-gene trimming of TCR beta chains, and the association was replicated in an independent cohort. Specific HLA alleles were associated with about 17,000 TCR beta sequences at a false discovery rate of 0.05 in a later analysis. Most TCR sequences were seen in very few donors, while some public TCRs were found in many individuals. Compared with equally common non-associated chains, HLA-associated TCR beta chains in a later analysis were more clonally expanded and had lower generation probabilities. Most CMV-associated TCR beta chains appeared to be HLA-restricted in a later analysis, and the HLA associations seemed to be driven largely by CMV exposure. Sequencing depth was assumed to be roughly uniform across donors in the presence/absence analyses, though that assumption may not hold. According to a later analysis, parvovirus B19, influenza, CMV and Epstein-Barr virus appeared linked to several top co-occurrence clusters. In vitro tests confirmed that a few of the cytomegalovirus-associated TCR beta chains recognize cytomegalovirus antigens. A further reported finding was that TCR beta sequences accurately predicted the HLA-A and HLA-B alleles for most subjects in the first cohort. In the study, around 150 TCR beta chains were listed as associated with cytomegalovirus. Because some donors lacked HLA typing at each locus, the association tests relied only on the typed subset. When HLA alleles, especially DR and DQ, strongly co-occurred, attributing TCR associations to individual alleles was difficult.

The library was obtained by the immunoSEQ multiplex PCR assay. For the multiplex PCR, a mixture combining 60 forward primers for TCR Vbeta segments and 13 reverse primers for TCR Jbeta segments was used. Amplification of the CDR3 region of rearranged TCR beta genes was performed with a multiplex PCR assay on genomic DNA. The amplified TCR beta libraries were sequenced on the Illumina HiSeq System as 87-base-pair reads. On the authors' methods: A later analysis counted tens of millions of unique TCR beta chains across the approximately 700 repertoires, and some 11 million of these chains were shared by at least two donors. Raw reads were error-corrected and collapsed into unique sequences by a nearest-neighbor algorithm in which closely related sequences were merged to remove PCR and sequencing errors. Alignment of CDR3 sequences to IMGT reference sequences was used to assign V, D and J gene segments. For a sequence to be retained, a match of at least six nucleotides to both a V gene segment and a J gene segment was required. Rearrangements were called productive when the CDR3 lacked stop codons and stayed in frame with V and J; all others were non-productive. Following IMGT convention, CDR3 was defined as the stretch from the second conserved V-encoded cysteine up to the conserved J-encoded phenylalanine. In an earlier analysis of approximately 590 of the donors, sequences lacking an unambiguous match to a single V gene segment were excluded. In an earlier analysis of about 590 of the donors, a V segment was called functional when productive rearrangements were above 56.7%, and segregating when the standard deviation between donors exceeded 5%. A statistical classification framework was built to diagnose cytomegalovirus status from the catalog of TCR beta chain sequences. V and J gene assignment, in a later analysis, came from comparing TCR nucleotide sequences with IMGT/GENE-DB human TR gene sequences. The TCRdist pipeline was used in a later analysis to assign CDR3 sequences and most-parsimonious VDJ recombination scenarios. A later analysis defined each TCR beta chain by its CDR3 amino acid sequence plus V-gene family, and excluded reads lacking a unique V-gene family. In a later analysis, nearly 600 highly shared, low-generation-probability nucleotide sequences were removed to address suspected cross-contamination and a sequencing artifact. For each public chain, a later analysis derived a clonal expansion index from normalized ranks of inferred template counts within each repertoire. A later analysis computed generation probabilities with a VDJ recombination model fitted to out-of-frame rearrangements, and checked the results against IGoR. A later analysis scored TCR-TCR, TCR-HLA and TCR-CMV co-occurrence with hypergeometric tests, applying a repertoire-size bias correction to TCR pairs. False discovery rates were estimated in a later analysis by permuting HLA or CMV assignments 20 times. In a later analysis, co-occurring TCRs were grouped using DBSCAN, and TCRdist sequence similarity was added for clustering within HLA-allele-positive subsets. For co-occurrence clustering, repertoires with fewer than 30,000 or more than 120,000 public chains were excluded, along with roughly 5 repertoires with anomalous nucleotide sharing. TCRdb provides this immuneACCESS table in a form limited to in-frame rearrangements. Some clones are lacking; in checked studies, under half of them reflect an unresolved V gene, and why the rest are absent is not known. D and trimming were read from the DNA, whereas the V and J calls and clone size are those reported in that table. The sample table holds roughly 190,000 clones, of which about 81% were seen once. Jointly, the top ten make up approximately 4.8% of the sample.

The cohort consisted of 666 healthy bone marrow donors. Cohort members were all nominally healthy when sampled, although unrecorded immune exposures were likely present. The donor tested CMV seropositive and was one of the 289 seropositive cohort members. A peripheral blood sample was provided by each donor, and peripheral blood mononuclear cells were used for TCR beta sequencing. Genomic DNA extraction from the blood cell samples was performed with the Qiagen DNeasy Blood Extraction Kit. The germline V gene encodes CDR1 MNHEY and CDR2 SVGAGI. The CDR3 covers 14 residues, taking in both the cysteine and the phenylalanine. The read is trimmed to its CDR3 DNA, 42 bases read in frame from base 1. Trimming costs V 2 bases and J 4 bases, and their ends lie 11 bases apart.

The chain is made from TRBV6-5 and TRBJ1-1, with the D segment identity uncertain. This receptor was taken from a man aged 25 to 40 in good health and CMV-seropositive. Sequencing was done on a sample of PBMCs. CDR3 region: CASSYPPESTEAFF. The nucleotides are TGTGCCAGCAGTTACCCACCAGAATCCACTGAAGCTTTCTTT.